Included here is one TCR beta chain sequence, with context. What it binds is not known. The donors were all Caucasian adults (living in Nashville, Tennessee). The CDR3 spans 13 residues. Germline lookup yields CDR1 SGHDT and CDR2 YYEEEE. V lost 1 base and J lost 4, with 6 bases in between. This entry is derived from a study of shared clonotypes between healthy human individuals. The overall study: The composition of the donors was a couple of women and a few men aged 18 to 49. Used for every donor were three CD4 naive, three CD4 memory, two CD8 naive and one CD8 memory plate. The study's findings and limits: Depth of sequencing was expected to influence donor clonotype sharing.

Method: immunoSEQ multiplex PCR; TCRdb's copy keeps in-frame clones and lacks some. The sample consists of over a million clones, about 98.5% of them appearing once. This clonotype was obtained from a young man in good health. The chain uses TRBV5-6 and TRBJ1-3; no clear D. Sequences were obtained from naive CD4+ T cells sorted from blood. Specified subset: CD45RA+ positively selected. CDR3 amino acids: CASSLTGGNTIYF. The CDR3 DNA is TGTGCCAGCAGCTTGACGGGCGGAAACACCATATATTTT.